Shown below are 5 T cell receptor beta chains from a single sample sequenced in a study of T cell responses to AZD1222 COVID-19 vaccine. Sequencing was performed with immunoSEQ multiplex PCR; in TCRdb, only in-frame clones are kept and a portion is missing. The sample contains approximately 100,000 clones, approximately 88% of which appear only once. The sample was peripheral blood, taken on day 0 of AZD1222 vaccination. Source of these receptors: an adult in good health.

The chain links TRBV4-2 to TRBJ1-4; 11 nucleotides agree with TRBD1. V gave up 4 bases and J gave up 7 bases; unmatched junction bases: 5. Germline V CDR1 and CDR2: LGHNA, YNFKEQ. This CDR3 is 15 amino acids long. Here the CDR3 reads CASSLGTGGGEKLFF. CDR3 nucleotide sequence: TGTGCCAGCAGCCTGGGGACAGGGGGAGGTGAAAAACTGTTTTTT.

This rearrangement joins TRBV12-1 to TRBJ2-7. TRBV12-1 is assigned pseudogene status. This CDR3 region has 15 residues. The CDR3 region is CASTVGGSRLYEQYF. The DNA of the CDR3 is TGTGCCAGCACCGTGGGCGGTAGTAGGCTATACGAGCAGTACTTC.

This sequence joins TRBV7-6 and TRBJ1-3; 9 bases agree with TRBD1. CDR3 length equals 16 residues. The germline gives CDR1 SGHVS, CDR2 FNYEAQ. V dropped 1 base and J dropped 1; count of bases not matched to a gene: 2. The CDR3 bases are TGTGCCAGCAGCTTAGTAGGGACAGGGTCTGGAAACACCATATATTTT. It yields the protein CASSLVGTGSGNTIYF. The full variable domain, its missing parts supplied by reference TRBV7-6 and TRBJ1-3, is GAGVSQSPRYKVTKRGQDVALRCDPISGHVSLYWYRQALGQGPEFLTYFNYEAQQDKSGLPNDRFSAERPEGSISTLTIQRTEQRDSAMYRCASSLVGTGSGNTIYFGEGSWLTVV.

The CDR3 region has the DNA TGTGCCAGTAGTATCTATGAGGCAGGGGGCCGAAACACTGAAGCTTTCTTT. Protein: CASSIYEAGGRNTEAFF. The chain combines TRBV19 with TRBJ1-1, with 8 bases identical to TRBD1. This CDR3 contains 17 residues. The ends lost 3 bases at V and 2 bases at J; junction bases unmatched: 11. Germline V gene lookup returns CDR1 LNHDA and CDR2 SQIVND (reference sequence). Full variable domain (missing parts from reference TRBV19 and TRBJ1-1): DGGITQSPKYLFRKEGQNVTLSCEQNLNHDAMYWYRQDPGQGLRLIYYSQIVNDFQKGDIAEGYSVSREKKESFPLTVTSAQKNPTAFYLCASSIYEAGGRNTEAFFGQGTRLTVV.

This sequence joins TRBV30 and TRBJ1-1, with D perhaps TRBD1 (5 bases). The CDR3 has 14 amino acids. V was cut by 5 bases and J by 0 bases, with 13 bases left in between. Germline lookup yields CDR1 GTSNPN and CDR2 SVGIG (reference sequence). The CDR3 coding sequence is TGTGCCTGGGGGGAAACAGGTCTGAACACTGAAGCTTTCTTT. This encodes CAWGETGLNTEAFF.